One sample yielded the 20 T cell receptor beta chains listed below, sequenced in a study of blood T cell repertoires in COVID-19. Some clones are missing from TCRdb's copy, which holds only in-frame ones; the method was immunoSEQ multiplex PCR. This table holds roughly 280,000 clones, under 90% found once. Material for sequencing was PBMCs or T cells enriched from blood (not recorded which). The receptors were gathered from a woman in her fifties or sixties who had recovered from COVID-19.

The CDR3 DNA follows: TGTGCCAGCAGTTTCCAGGGGGCGACGCGGTCCAACGTCCTGACTTTC. Amino acid sequence: CASSFQGATRSNVLTF. This chain joins TRBV28 and TRBJ2-6, with TRBD1 matching over 8 bases. The V gene end was trimmed by 3 bases and the J gene end by 8 bases; junction bases not matched to a gene: 9. CDR1 and CDR2 (germline): MDHEN, SYDVKM. CDR3 length equals 16 residues.

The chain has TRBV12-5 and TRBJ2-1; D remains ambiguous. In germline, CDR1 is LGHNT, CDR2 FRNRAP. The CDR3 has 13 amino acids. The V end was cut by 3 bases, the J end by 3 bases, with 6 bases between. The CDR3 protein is CASGFPNYNEQFF. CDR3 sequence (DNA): TGTGCTAGTGGTTTTCCCAACTACAATGAGCAGTTCTTC.

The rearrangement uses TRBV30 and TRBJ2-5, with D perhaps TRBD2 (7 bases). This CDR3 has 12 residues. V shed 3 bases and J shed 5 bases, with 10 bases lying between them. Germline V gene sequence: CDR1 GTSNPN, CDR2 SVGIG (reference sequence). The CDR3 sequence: CAWREGGETQYF. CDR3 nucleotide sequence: TGTGCCTGGAGGGAGGGGGGGGAGACCCAGTACTTC.

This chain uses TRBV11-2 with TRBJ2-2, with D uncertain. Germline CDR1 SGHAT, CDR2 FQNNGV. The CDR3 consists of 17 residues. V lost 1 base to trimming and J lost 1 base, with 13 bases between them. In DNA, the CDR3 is TGTGCCAGCAGCTTAGTCTCCGTGACTGAGAACACCGGGGAGCTGTTTTTT. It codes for CASSLVSVTENTGELFF.

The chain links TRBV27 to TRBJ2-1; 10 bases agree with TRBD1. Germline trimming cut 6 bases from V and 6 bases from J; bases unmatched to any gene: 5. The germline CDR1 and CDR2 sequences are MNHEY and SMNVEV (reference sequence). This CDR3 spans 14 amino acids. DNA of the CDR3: TGTGCCAGCAGAGGGACAGGGGCTCGCAATGAGCAGTTCTTC. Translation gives CASRGTGARNEQFF.

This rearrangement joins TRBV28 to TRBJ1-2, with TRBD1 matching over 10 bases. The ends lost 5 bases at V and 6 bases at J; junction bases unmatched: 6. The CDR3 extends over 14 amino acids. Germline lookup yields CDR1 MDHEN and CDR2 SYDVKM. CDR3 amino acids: CASSPTGGANGYTF. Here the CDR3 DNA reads TGTGCCAGCAGTCCGACAGGGGGCGCGAATGGCTACACCTTC.

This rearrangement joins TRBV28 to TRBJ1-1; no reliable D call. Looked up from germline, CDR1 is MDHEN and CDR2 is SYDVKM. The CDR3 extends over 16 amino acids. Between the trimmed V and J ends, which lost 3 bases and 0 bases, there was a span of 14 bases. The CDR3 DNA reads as TGTGCCAGCAGTTTCCAAGTTATAGGAGTGAACACTGAAGCTTTCTTT. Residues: CASSFQVIGVNTEAFF.

CDR3 sequence reads: CASSLGPVRGEQFF. The CDR3 DNA sequence: TGTGCCAGCAGCTTAGGCCCAGTGCGGGGTGAGCAGTTCTTC. The V and J genes are TRBV7-8 and TRBJ2-1, with D perhaps TRBD2 (6 bases). The CDR3 loop spans 14 amino acids. Germline V CDR1 and CDR2: SGHVS, FQNEAQ. The germline V and J ends were trimmed by 1 base and 9 bases, with 13 bases remaining between them.

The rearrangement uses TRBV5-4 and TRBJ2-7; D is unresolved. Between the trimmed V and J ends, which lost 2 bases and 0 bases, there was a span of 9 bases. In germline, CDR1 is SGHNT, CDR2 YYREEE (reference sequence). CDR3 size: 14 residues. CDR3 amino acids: CASSLKDSSYEQYF. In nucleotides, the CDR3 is TGTGCCAGCAGCTTAAAAGATAGCTCCTACGAGCAGTACTTC.

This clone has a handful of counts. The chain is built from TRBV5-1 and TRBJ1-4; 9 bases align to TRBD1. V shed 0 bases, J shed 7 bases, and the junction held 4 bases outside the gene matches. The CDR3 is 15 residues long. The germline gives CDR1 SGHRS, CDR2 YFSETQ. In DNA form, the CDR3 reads TGCGCCAGCAGCTTGGTCACAGGGGGCATTGAAAAACTGTTTTTT. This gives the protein CASSLVTGGIEKLFF.

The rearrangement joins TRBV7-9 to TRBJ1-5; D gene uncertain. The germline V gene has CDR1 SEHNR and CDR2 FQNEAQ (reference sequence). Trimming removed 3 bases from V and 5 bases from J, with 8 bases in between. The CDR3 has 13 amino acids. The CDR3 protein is CASSLFPDQPQHF. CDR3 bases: TGTGCCAGCAGCTTGTTCCCCGATCAGCCCCAGCATTTT.

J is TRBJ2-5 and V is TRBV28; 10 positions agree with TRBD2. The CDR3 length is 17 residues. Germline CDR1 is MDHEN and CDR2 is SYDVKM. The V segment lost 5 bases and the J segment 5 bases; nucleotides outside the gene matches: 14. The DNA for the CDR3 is TGTGCCAGCAGTGGGGGAGATCTAGCGGGAGCTAGGGAGACCCAGTACTTC. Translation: CASSGGDLAGARETQYF.

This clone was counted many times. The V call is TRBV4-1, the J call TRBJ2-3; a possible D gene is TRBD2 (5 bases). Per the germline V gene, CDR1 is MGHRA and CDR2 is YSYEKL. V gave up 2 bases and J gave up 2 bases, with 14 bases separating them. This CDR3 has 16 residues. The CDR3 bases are TGCGCCAGCAGCCAACAAACTAGGCGGCCCACAGATACGCAGTATTTT. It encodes CASSQQTRRPTDTQYF.

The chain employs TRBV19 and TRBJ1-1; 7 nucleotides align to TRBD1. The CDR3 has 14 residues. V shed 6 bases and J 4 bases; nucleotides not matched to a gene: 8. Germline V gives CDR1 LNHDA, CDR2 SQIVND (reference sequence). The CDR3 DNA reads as TGTGCCAGTAGCTTGACAGGGATCATCACTGAAGCTTTCTTT. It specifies CASSLTGIITEAFF.

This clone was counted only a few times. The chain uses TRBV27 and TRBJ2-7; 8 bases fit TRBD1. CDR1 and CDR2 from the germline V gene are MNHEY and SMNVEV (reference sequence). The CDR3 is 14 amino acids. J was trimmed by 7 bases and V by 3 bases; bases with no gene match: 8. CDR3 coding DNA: TGTGCCAGCAGTTTTCGACAGGGGACGAGGGAGCAGTACTTC. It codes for CASSFRQGTREQYF.

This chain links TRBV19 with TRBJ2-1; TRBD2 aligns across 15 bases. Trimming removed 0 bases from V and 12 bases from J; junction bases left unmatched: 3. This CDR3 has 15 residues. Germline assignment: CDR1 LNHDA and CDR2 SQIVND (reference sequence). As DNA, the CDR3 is TGTGCCAGTAGTATAGATACGGGACTAGCGGGAGGGCAGTTCTTC. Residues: CASSIDTGLAGGQFF.

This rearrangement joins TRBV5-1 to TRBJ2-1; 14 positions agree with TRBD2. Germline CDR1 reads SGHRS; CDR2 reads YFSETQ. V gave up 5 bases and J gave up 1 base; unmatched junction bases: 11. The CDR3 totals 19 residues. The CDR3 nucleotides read TGCGCCAGCAGATCCGGACTAGCGGGGGGAGGTCGGTCCTACAATGAGCAGTTCTTC. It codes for CASRSGLAGGGRSYNEQFF.

The CDR3 coding sequence is TGCGCCAGCATCCAGGGAACTGGGGCCAACGTCCTGACTTTC. Translating gives CASIQGTGANVLTF. The V call is TRBV5-1, the J call TRBJ2-6; a possible D gene is TRBD1 (5 bases). V gave up 6 bases and J gave up 2 bases, with 9 bases separating them. The CDR3 length is 14 residues. CDR1 and CDR2 (germline): SGHRS, YFSETQ. The variable domain in full, with the rest retrieved from reference TRBV5-1 and TRBJ2-6, is KAGVTQTPRYLIKTRGQQVTLSCSPISGHRSVSWYQQTPGQGLQFLFEYFSETQRNKGNFPGRFSGRQFSNSRSEMNVSTLELGDSALYLCASIQGTGANVLTFGAGSRLTVL.

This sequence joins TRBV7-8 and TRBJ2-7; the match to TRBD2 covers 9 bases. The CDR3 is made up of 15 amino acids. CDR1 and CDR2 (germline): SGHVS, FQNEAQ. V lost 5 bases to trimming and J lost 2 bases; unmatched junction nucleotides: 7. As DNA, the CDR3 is TGTGCCAGCAGCAGAGGTGGCGGGGGGGCCTACGAGCAGTACTTC. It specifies CASSRGGGGAYEQYF. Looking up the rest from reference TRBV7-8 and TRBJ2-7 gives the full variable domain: GAGVSQSPRYKVAKRGQDVALRCDPISGHVSLFWYQQALGQGPEFLTYFQNEAQLDKSGLPSDRFFAERPEGSVSTLKIQRTQQEDSAVYLCASSRGGGGAYEQYFGPGTRLTVT.

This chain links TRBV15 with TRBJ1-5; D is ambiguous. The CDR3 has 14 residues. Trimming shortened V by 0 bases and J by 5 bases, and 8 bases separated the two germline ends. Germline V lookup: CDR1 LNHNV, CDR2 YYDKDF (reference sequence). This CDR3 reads CATSRDFGDQPQHF. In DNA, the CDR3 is TGTGCCACCAGCAGAGATTTCGGGGATCAGCCCCAGCATTTT. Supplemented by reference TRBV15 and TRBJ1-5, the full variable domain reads DAMVIQNPRYQVTQFGKPVTLSCSQTLNHNVMYWYQQKSSQAPKLLFHYYDKDFNNEADTPDNFQSRRPNTSFCFLDIRSPGLGDTAMYLCATSRDFGDQPQHFGDGTRLSIL.